This T cell receptor beta chain was recorded in a study of cytomegalovirus exposure and HLA in healthy donors. Study-level results: When analyzed later, a missense DCLRE1C variant was found to be linked to TCR beta V- and J-gene trimming. In a later analysis, 16,951 TCR beta sequences were associated with HLA alleles at 0.05 false discovery rate. A highly shared variant cluster was judged a likely technical artifact.

As concerns this clone: Its antigen is undetermined.

From germline, CDR1 is SGHNT and CDR2 YENEEA. Deletions cut 5 bases from V and 6 bases from J, with 11 bases between. The CDR3 consists of 12 residues. PCR used 60 Vbeta primers and 13 Jbeta primers. In the original processing: Later, 80 million or so unique TCR beta chains were counted in an analysis, and 8.5 million to 13 million of them were shared. This table comes from immunoSEQ multiplex PCR, and its TCRdb copy is limited to in-frame clones, with some not included. D and trimming were read from the DNA, whereas the V and J calls and clone size are those reported in that table. The specimen's table records tens of thousands of clones.

The receptor's source is a young woman in good health and CMV-seronegative. The sequenced material came from PBMCs. The rearrangement uses TRBV11-3 and TRBJ2-7; perhaps TRBD2 as D (6 bases). The CDR3 nucleotides are TGTGCCAGCAGCCCCGGGAGTGGCGAGCAGTACTTC. This codes for CASSPGSGEQYF.